This TCR beta chain stems from a study of control samples from healthy donors and cancer patients. Germline loops: CDR1 LNHDA, CDR2 SQIVND (reference sequence). V lost 3 bases and J 2 bases, leaving 11 bases between the germline ends. The CDR3 is 15 residues long. This clone was seen once. The data were produced by immunoSEQ multiplex PCR, yet TCRdb's version contains in-frame clones alone and is incomplete. This table has approximately 150,000 clones, 89% appearing once. This TCR was sampled from a man in his thirties or forties in good health. The rearrangement uses TRBV19 and TRBJ1-5; no clear D. The source material was blood. CDR3 DNA sequence: TGTGCCAGTAGTATTGTCCCTGGGGGCAATCAGCCCCAGCATTTT. Protein product: CASSIVPGGNQPQHF.